This entry lists 17 T cell receptor beta chains sequenced from one sample in a study of Ad26.COV2.S vaccination and SARS-CoV-2 variants (dated by TCRdb to about 2021). Per the publication, the treatment or condition label means: over 15 received Ad26.COV2.S at low or high dose, single or two shots; 5 received placebo; per-sample allocation not given. For vaccine and placebo recipients, repertoires were sequenced using samples collected on day 63 after the first injection. Library preparation used the immunoSEQ multiplex PCR assay. The table was pulled from immuneACCESS by TCRdb, which kept in-frame rearrangements only. Such tables lose some clones; where checked, under half of the loss comes from unresolved V genes, and the rest has no known cause. The sample has hundreds of thousands of clones on record, 89% of them singletons. The ten largest clones represent roughly 1.5% of the sample. Sequencing was performed on peripheral blood, taken in a trial of Ad26.COV2.S vaccine versus placebo. These receptor sequences come from a person between 18 and 59 years old who received the Ad26.COV2.S COVID-19 vaccine or a placebo.

The chain combines TRBV9 with TRBJ1-5; TRBD1 aligns across 8 bases. The CDR3 has 14 residues. V shed 3 bases and J 3 bases; nucleotides not matched to a gene: 2. CDR1 and CDR2 (germline): SGDLS, YYNGEE. The CDR3 bases are TGTGCCAGCAGCGGGACAGGGCTCAATCAGCCCCAGCATTTT. This encodes CASSGTGLNQPQHF.

The chain is built from TRBV14 and TRBJ2-2, with 9 bases aligning to TRBD2. The ends lost 1 base at V and 4 bases at J; junction bases unmatched: 7. Germline CDR1 SGHDN, CDR2 FVKESK. The CDR3 extends over 17 amino acids. The CDR3 region has the DNA TGTGCCAGCAGCCAAGGCGGGGGGGCCGTAGGCACCGGGGAGCTGTTTTTT. This sequence encodes CASSQGGGAVGTGELFF.

J is TRBJ1-3 and V is TRBV30; D perhaps matches TRBD1 (5 bases). V gave up 0 bases and J gave up 8 bases, with 14 bases separating them. The germline V gene encodes CDR1 GTSNPN and CDR2 SVGIG (reference sequence). The CDR3 runs to 14 residues. The CDR3 bases are TGTGCCTGGAGTGTAGGGCGAAGGGGATACACCATATATTTT. This sequence encodes CAWSVGRRGYTIYF.

The rearrangement joins TRBV3-1 (or the pseudogene TRBV3-2) to TRBJ2-1; D is unclear. Germline assignment: CDR1 LGHDT and CDR2 YNNKEL (reference sequence). V lost 2 bases, J lost 10 bases, and 6 bases lay in between. The CDR3 loop spans 11 amino acids. The CDR3: CASSQFGEQFF. The CDR3 coding sequence is TGTGCCAGCAGCCAATTTGGCGAGCAGTTCTTC.

V and J are TRBV5-8 and TRBJ1-6, with D possibly matching TRBD1 (5 bases). This CDR3 is built from 15 residues. From germline, CDR1 is SGHTS and CDR2 YDEGEE. V was cut by 2 bases and J by 7 bases, with 13 bases left in between. CDR3 sequence (DNA): TGTGCCAGCAGCTTAGGGTTAGGGGACAATTCACCCCTCCACTTT. Translated: CASSLGLGDNSPLHF.

This chain links TRBV7-9 with TRBJ2-1; 8 nucleotides line up with TRBD1. Per the germline V gene, CDR1 is SEHNR and CDR2 is FQNEAQ (reference sequence). Trimming at V came to 5 bases and at J to 0 bases, leaving 6 bases not matched to a gene. This CDR3 is 16 amino acids long. CDR3 loop: CASSDTGQASYNEQFF. In DNA, the CDR3 is TGTGCCAGCAGCGACACGGGACAGGCCTCCTACAATGAGCAGTTCTTC.

V and J are TRBV18 and TRBJ2-1, with D possibly being TRBD2 (5 bases). Looked up from germline, CDR1 is KGHSH and CDR2 is LQKENI. This CDR3 region has 16 residues. Trimming removed 0 bases from V and 6 bases from J, with 15 bases in between. CDR3 loop: CASSPPGAAVGNEQFF. The CDR3 bases are TGTGCCAGCTCACCACCGGGAGCAGCGGTGGGCAATGAGCAGTTCTTC.

V usage is TRBV29-1 and J usage is TRBJ2-7; TRBD1 is a possible D gene (5 bases). The CDR3 sequence is 12 residues long. Germline V CDR1 and CDR2: SQVTM, ANQGSEA. Between the trimmed V and J ends, which lost 6 bases and 4 bases, there was a span of 13 bases. This CDR3 reads CSVPVTEYEQYF. Written as DNA, the CDR3 is TGCAGCGTCCCCGTGACAGAGTACGAGCAGTACTTC.

This clone appeared a single time. This chain links TRBV10-3 with TRBJ2-7, with 14 bases fitting TRBD2. The CDR3 length is 15 residues. Germline lookup yields CDR1 ENHRY and CDR2 SYGVKD. The ends lost 5 bases at V and 3 bases at J; junction bases unmatched: 3. CDR3 region: CAISPGTSGGYEQYF. The DNA for the CDR3 is TGTGCCATCAGTCCCGGGACTAGCGGGGGCTACGAGCAGTACTTC.

This clone was detected only a few times. The chain combines TRBV20-1 with TRBJ2-5; D is unresolved. The CDR3 sequence is 9 residues long. With 5 bases removed from V and 5 bases from J, the gap between germline ends came to 3 bases. Germline CDR1 is DFQATT and CDR2 is SNEGSKA (reference sequence). The CDR3 sequence: CSAGETQYF. The CDR3 bases are TGCAGTGCTGGGGAGACCCAGTACTTC.

The V gene is TRBV18, the J gene TRBJ2-3; D not certain. The ends were cut back, 5 bases at V and 0 bases at J, with 9 bases in the middle. Germline CDR1 reads KGHSH; CDR2 reads LQKENI. The CDR3 length is 14 residues. The CDR3 sequence: CASSRAESTDTQYF. CDR3 in DNA: TGTGCCAGCTCAAGGGCAGAGAGCACAGATACGCAGTATTTT.

DNA of the CDR3: TGTGCCAGCAGTGAAGTACAGCCAGCCCAAGAGACCCAGTACTTC. As protein: CASSEVQPAQETQYF. The chain recombines TRBV25-1 with TRBJ2-5; D is undetermined. The CDR3 loop spans 15 amino acids. The germline V gene has CDR1 MGHDK and CDR2 SYGVNS. Trimming shortened V by 2 bases and J by 1 base, and 11 bases separated the two germline ends.

This chain uses TRBV19 with TRBJ1-1, with D perhaps matching TRBD1 (6 bases). The CDR3 totals 15 residues. Germline CDR1 reads LNHDA; CDR2 reads SQIVND (reference sequence). Trimming left V 7 bases short and J 0 bases short, with 15 bases between. The CDR3 DNA reads as TGTGCCAGTACCACCCTCCGGGACATGAACACTGAAGCTTTCTTT. Protein: CASTTLRDMNTEAFF.

This clone was seen only a few times. This chain joins TRBV19 and TRBJ1-6; 7 bases are a match to TRBD1. With 6 bases clipped from V and 5 bases from J, the junction kept 1 base outside the gene matches. In germline, CDR1 is LNHDA, CDR2 SQIVND (reference sequence). This CDR3 comprises 13 residues. The DNA of the CDR3 is TGTGCCAGTAGGGGACAGAATAATTCACCCCTCCACTTT. Its translation: CASRGQNNSPLHF.

The gene calls are TRBV7-3 and TRBJ2-2; D perhaps matches TRBD2 (6 bases). The V and J ends lost 0 bases and 0 bases respectively, with 8 bases between them. The CDR3 is made up of 16 amino acids. Germline CDR1 is SGHTA and CDR2 is FQGTGA. CDR3 protein: CASSLTGGANTGELFF. Here the CDR3 DNA reads TGTGCCAGCAGCTTAACTGGCGGGGCGAACACCGGGGAGCTGTTTTTT. Based on the CDR3 plus reference TRBV7-3 and TRBJ2-2, the full variable domain is GAGVSQTPSNKVTEKGKYVELRCDPISGHTALYWYRQSLGQGPEFLIYFQGTGAADDSGLPNDRFFAVRPEGSVSTLKIQRTERGDSAVYLCASSLTGGANTGELFFGEGSRLTVL.

This clone was detected only once. The CDR3 nucleotides read TGTGCCAGTAGTCCGGGACCTTCCTCCTATAATTCACCCCTCCACTTT. As protein: CASSPGPSSYNSPLHF. The chain recombines TRBV19 with TRBJ1-6, with TRBD1 as a possible D gene (5 bases). CDR1 is LNHDA and CDR2 is SQIVND in the germline V gene (reference sequence). The length of the CDR3 is 16 residues. V was clipped by 5 bases and J by 0 bases, with 11 bases between them.

A note on this clone: Germline is not matched at one junction end, which may reflect a read error. The rearrangement joins TRBV3-1 (or the pseudogene TRBV3-2) to TRBJ1-1; 8 bases match TRBD1. The CDR3 is made up of 15 amino acids. Looked up from germline, CDR1 is LGHDT and CDR2 is YNNKEL (reference sequence). The chain's CDR3 is CASSLSTGGNAEAFF. The CDR3 DNA reads as TGTGCCAGCAGCCTTAGCACAGGGGGGAACGCTGAAGCTTTCTTT.